This T cell receptor (beta chain) was recovered during a study of T cells in localized non-small cell lung cancer. Study outcomes and limitations: Researchers found a median approximately 55 of the top 100 tumor clones in adjacent lung. Uninvolved adjacent lung showed higher T cell clonality than tumor.

This clone occurred a few times. The target antigen is unknown. V gave up 1 base and J gave up 6 bases, with 20 bases separating them. Germline CDR1 is MNHNS and CDR2 is SASEGT. This CDR3 is 17 amino acids long. Profiling relied on immunoSEQ multiplex PCR, and the TCRdb table lists in-frame clones only, not all of them. The sample yields about 26,000 clones, about 81% seen once. This TCR was recovered from a woman aged 35-75 years with stage I lung adenocarcinoma. Specimen: peripheral blood, collected before any cancer treatment. The chain links TRBV6-1 to TRBJ2-3; D tentatively fits TRBD1 or TRBD2 (5 bases each). As DNA, the CDR3 is TGTGCCAGCAGTGAAGAAACCGGGACGAAGGTTTGGGATACGCAGTATTTT. This codes for CASSEETGTKVWDTQYF.